This T cell receptor beta chain was found in a study of cytomegalovirus exposure and HLA in healthy donors. This CDR3 region has 13 residues. Germline assignment: CDR1 SGDLS and CDR2 YYNGEE. J was trimmed by 5 bases and V by 4 bases; bases with no gene match: 5. The study, taken as a whole, reports: An analysis was carried out at a later point. It showed that HLA-associated TCR beta chains were more clonally expanded than equally common non-associated chains. Analysis was carried out at a later point, and it linked a missense DCLRE1C variant to TCR beta V- and J-gene trimming. Of the V segments, some could not be distinguished, including TRBV6-2 and TRBV6-3, and were excluded. Earlier findings revealed that most TCR beta V segments proved productive either about 87% or about 30% of the time.

The PCR ran on 60 Vbeta and 13 Jbeta primers. Sequenced by immunoSEQ multiplex PCR; TCRdb stores in-frame clones only, minus some. The table lists some 85,000 clones, approximately 84% of them singletons, with 2.1% in the top ten. This clone was seen just once. No antigen is known for it. Sequencing was performed on PBMCs. This TCR was sampled from a man aged 18 to 30 in good health and CMV-seronegative. The chain uses TRBV9 and TRBJ1-1, with 7 bases that match TRBD1. The CDR3 protein is CASSTGTATEAFF. The CDR3 coding sequence is TGTGCCAGCAGCACCGGGACAGCTACTGAAGCTTTCTTT.